This T cell receptor (beta chain) appears in the sequencing data of a study of control samples from healthy donors and cancer patients. Here immunoSEQ multiplex PCR was the method, and the copy in TCRdb shows in-frame clones only, minus some. The table records tens of thousands of clones, approximately 90% of them present only once. The CDR3 is 16 residues long. CDR1 is SGHKS, CDR2 YYEKEE, per germline (reference sequence). V lost 2 bases and J 2 bases, leaving 15 bases between the germline ends. What was sequenced was PBMCs. The chain employs TRBV5-5 and TRBJ2-3, with D possibly called TRBD1 or TRBD2 (6 bases each). The sequence was obtained from a woman in her forties with head and neck cancer. The CDR3 DNA reads as TGTGCCAGCAGCTTTCGGGCAGGGGAGGCCACAGATACGCAGTATTTT. Translation: CASSFRAGEATDTQYF.